The 27 T cell receptor beta chains presented below share a single source sample, sequenced in a study of cytomegalovirus exposure and HLA in healthy donors. 60 Vbeta and 13 Jbeta primers were used in PCR. Clones were sequenced by immunoSEQ multiplex PCR, and TCRdb holds only the in-frame ones, with some missing. The table records 200,000 or so clones, 75% to 90% of them present only once. Source material: PBMCs. These receptors all come from a young man in good health and CMV-seronegative.

This clone came up once. The rearrangement joins TRBV6-6 to TRBJ2-1; TRBD1 aligns across 7 bases. The germline gives CDR1 MNHNY, CDR2 SVGAGI (reference sequence). After removal of 6 bases from V and 9 bases from J, the junction contained 5 bases not matched to a gene. The CDR3 runs 12 residues. This CDR3 reads CASRLTGLEQFF. The CDR3 coding sequence is TGTGCCAGCAGATTGACAGGGCTTGAGCAGTTCTTC.

V and J are TRBV4-2 and TRBJ2-3; possible D gene TRBD2, 7 bases. V was cut by 5 bases and J by 0 bases, with 18 bases left in between. This CDR3 has 17 residues. CDR1 LGHNA and CDR2 YNFKEQ come from the germline V gene. The CDR3 DNA follows: TGTGCCAGCAGCTCAACCAGAAGGGGGGGTAGCACAGATACGCAGTATTTT. It specifies CASSSTRRGGSTDTQYF.

V and J are TRBV7-2 and TRBJ1-3; tentative D call: TRBD1 (5 bases). Germline V gene data show CDR1 as SGHTA and CDR2 as FQGNSA. The CDR3 sequence is 16 residues long. Trimming pared 5 bases from V and 2 bases from J, leaving 16 bases between. In nucleotides, the CDR3 is TGTGCCAGCAGCCCCACGTCAGGGTTGGCTGGAAACACCATATATTTT. Protein: CASSPTSGLAGNTIYF.

CDR3 sequence (DNA): TGTGCCAGCAGTTTACTAGCCTACACCGGGGAGCTGTTTTTT. It yields the protein CASSLLAYTGELFF. The rearrangement uses TRBV27 and TRBJ2-2, with a tentative D call TRBD2 (5 bases). The CDR3 totals 14 residues. The germline V gene encodes CDR1 MNHEY and CDR2 SMNVEV (reference sequence). Trimming removed 2 bases at V and 3 bases at J, with 7 bases between.

This chain connects TRBV19 to TRBJ2-1; 10 nucleotides agree with TRBD2. The ends lost 4 bases at V and 7 bases at J; junction bases unmatched: 7. Looked up from germline, CDR1 is LNHDA and CDR2 is SQIVND (reference sequence). The CDR3 spans 15 residues. As DNA, the CDR3 is TGTGCCAGTAGTACGCTAGCGGGAGTCGGGAATGAGCAGTTCTTC. This translates into CASSTLAGVGNEQFF.

CDR3 residues: CASSIAGGKNIQYF. The CDR3 DNA reads TGTGCCAGTAGTATCGCCGGCGGCAAAAACATTCAGTACTTC. The V call is TRBV19, the J call TRBJ2-4; D not resolved. The germline V gene encodes CDR1 LNHDA and CDR2 SQIVND (reference sequence). The CDR3 spans 14 residues. V was cut by 3 bases and J by 3 bases, with 9 bases left in between.

This chain joins TRBV1 and TRBJ2-1; the tabulated D call, TRBD2, remains unverified against the DNA. TRBV1 is reported as a pseudogene. This CDR3 is 18 amino acids long. Here the CDR3 reads CTSSQDGQRGDYGNEQFF. For the CDR3, the DNA is TGCACCAGCAGCCAAGATGGTCAGCGGGGGGACTACGGGAATGAGCAGTTCTTC.

This rearrangement joins TRBV19 to TRBJ1-5, with D maybe TRBD1 (6 bases). This CDR3 has 17 amino acids. V gave up 3 bases and J gave up 1 base, with 16 bases separating them. Germline-derived CDR1 and CDR2 are LNHDA and SQIVND (reference sequence). The CDR3 DNA is TGTGCCAGTAGTATTATTTTGGGGGCGGAAAGCAATCAGCCCCAGCATTTT. Its protein is CASSIILGAESNQPQHF.

The chain couples TRBV6-6 to TRBJ1-1; D is ambiguous. The germline CDR1 and CDR2 sequences are MNHNY and SVGAGI (reference sequence). V lost 10 bases to trimming and J lost 4 bases, with 13 bases between them. The CDR3 is 12 amino acids. The CDR3 reads CATRLSTTEAFF. The CDR3 region has the DNA TGTGCCACGCGGCTATCAACCACTGAAGCTTTCTTT.

The CDR3 reads CASSSGTGGDYWSEAFF. In nucleotides, the CDR3 is TGTGCCAGCAGCTCCGGGACAGGGGGCGATTATTGGTCTGAAGCTTTCTTT. The chain joins TRBV7-9 to TRBJ1-1; 12 nucleotides align to TRBD1. Germline-derived CDR1 and CDR2 are SEHNR and FQNEAQ (reference sequence). This CDR3 contains 17 residues. V was clipped by 4 bases and J by 6 bases; unmatched bases: 12.

The chain couples TRBV5-1 to TRBJ2-7, with TRBD1 matching over 9 bases. The CDR3 is 16 residues long. CDR1 SGHRS and CDR2 YFSETQ come from the germline V gene. Trimming at V came to 3 bases and at J to 2 bases, leaving 9 bases not matched to a gene. The CDR3 reads CASSSSDRGIPYEQYF. The DNA of the CDR3 is TGCGCCAGCAGCTCCTCCGACAGGGGGATACCCTACGAGCAGTACTTC.

This chain connects TRBV27 to TRBJ2-1; 7 nucleotides align to TRBD2. The CDR3 runs to 15 residues. CDR1 MNHEY and CDR2 SMNVEV come from the germline V gene (reference sequence). The V gene end was trimmed by 6 bases and the J gene end by 4 bases; junction bases not matched to a gene: 9. CDR3 sequence (DNA): TGTGCCAGCAGCAAGCGGGAAGGTGGGTACAATGAGCAGTTCTTC. Its translation is CASSKREGGYNEQFF.

The rearrangement joins TRBV29-1 to TRBJ2-3; D may be TRBD1 (6 bases). CDR3 length equals 15 residues. The V and J ends lost 7 bases and 5 bases respectively, with 22 bases between them. The germline V gene encodes CDR1 SQVTM and CDR2 ANQGSEA. CDR3: CSARTGRGAIDTQYF. In DNA, the CDR3 is TGCAGCGCTAGGACCGGCAGGGGTGCAATAGATACGCAGTATTTT.

This clone appeared a few times. One junction end does not reproduce the germline sequence, and a read error may be involved. The rearrangement links TRBV6-5 to TRBJ2-4; 8 bases line up with TRBD2. CDR1 and CDR2 from the germline V gene are MNHEY and SVGAGI. The CDR3 contains 16 residues. As DNA, the CDR3 is TGTGCCAGCAGTTCCCCCCGGGAGGGCCCAAAAAACAGTCAGTACTTC. This gives the protein CASSSPREGPKNSQYF.

V and J are TRBV28 and TRBJ1-2, with TRBD1 matching 7 bases. The CDR3 is 13 amino acids. The V gene's germline CDR1 is MDHEN and CDR2 SYDVKM. Trimming cost V 5 bases and J 7 bases; bases outside gene matches: 7. CDR3 nucleotides: TGTGCCAGCAGTCCCGACAGGGTCCGTGGCTACACCTTC. This gives the protein CASSPDRVRGYTF.

The chain has TRBV4-1 and TRBJ2-1, with D possibly being TRBD1 (5 bases). The V end was cut by 2 bases, the J end by 7 bases, with 18 bases between. The CDR3 sequence is 16 residues long. Looked up from germline, CDR1 is MGHRA and CDR2 is YSYEKL. Here the CDR3 DNA reads TGCGCCAGCAGCCAAATGGACACCCCCCCAGGTAATGAGCAGTTCTTC. Translating gives CASSQMDTPPGNEQFF.

Only a few counts were recorded for this clone. The V call is TRBV7-6, the J call TRBJ2-1; a weak D match, TRBD2 (6 bases). CDR3 size: 14 residues. Trimming pared 5 bases from V and 10 bases from J, leaving 18 bases between. Germline CDR1 is SGHVS and CDR2 is FNYEAQ. The CDR3 here is CASSPPTLGGEQFF. The CDR3 bases are TGTGCCAGCAGCCCCCCCACGCTGGGGGGAGAGCAGTTCTTC.

This chain connects TRBV18 to TRBJ2-5, with 16 bases matching TRBD2. CDR1 is KGHSH and CDR2 is LQKENI in the germline V gene. This CDR3 is built from 19 residues. V trimming: 0 bases; J trimming: 3 bases; junction bases outside the gene matches: 7. The chain's CDR3 is CASSPPGTSGRERKETQYF. Written as DNA, the CDR3 is TGTGCCAGCTCACCACCGGGGACTAGCGGGAGGGAGCGTAAAGAGACCCAGTACTTC.

This rearrangement joins TRBV10-2 to TRBJ2-2; TRBD1 matches at 8 bases. CDR1 is WSHSY and CDR2 is SAAADI in the germline V gene. The CDR3 consists of 17 residues. V lost 0 bases to trimming and J lost 6 bases; unmatched junction nucleotides: 9. CDR3 nucleotide sequence: TGCGCCAGCAGTGAGTCCGATTACAGGGGGGCGTCCGGGGAGCTGTTTTTT. Translation: CASSESDYRGASGELFF.

The chain couples TRBV4-2 to TRBJ2-1; possible D gene TRBD1, 6 bases. Germline V gene data show CDR1 as LGHNA and CDR2 as YNFKEQ. The CDR3 sequence is 18 residues long. Trimming removed 0 bases at V and 6 bases at J, with 21 bases between. CDR3 bases: TGTGCCAGCAGCCAAGATTTAAGACAGAGGTTGGACAGCAATGAGCAGTTCTTC. Translating it yields CASSQDLRQRLDSNEQFF.

The CDR3 region is CASSVVGRGANEQFF. CDR3 in DNA: TGTGCCAGCAGCGTAGTTGGGCGGGGGGCTAATGAGCAGTTCTTC. J is TRBJ2-1 and V is TRBV9; 8 nucleotides line up with TRBD2. Germline values: CDR1 SGDLS, CDR2 YYNGEE. This CDR3 has 15 amino acids. J gave up 7 bases and V 0 bases, and 6 bases lay outside the gene matches.

This chain links TRBV2 with TRBJ1-1; D is undetermined. The V end lost 5 bases, the J end lost 5 bases, and 12 bases lay between the germline ends. Germline loops: CDR1 SNHLY, CDR2 FYNNEI. The CDR3 totals 13 residues. As DNA, the CDR3 is TGTGCCAGCAGTAACTTCTTGGAGACTGAAGCTTTCTTT. This sequence encodes CASSNFLETEAFF.

V is TRBV13 and J is TRBJ1-1; D gene unclear. Trimming pared 2 bases from V and 4 bases from J, leaving 17 bases between. Germline V gene sequence: CDR1 PRHDT, CDR2 FYEKMQ (reference sequence). CDR3 size: 16 residues. CDR3 nucleotide sequence: TGTGCCAGCAGCTTACGCTCAGTCGGGGAATTCACTGAAGCTTTCTTT. It translates to CASSLRSVGEFTEAFF.

The chain combines TRBV5-6 with TRBJ1-1, with 7 positions matching TRBD1. The germline V gene encodes CDR1 SGHDT and CDR2 YYEEEE. The CDR3 runs 16 residues. The V and J ends lost 4 bases and 0 bases, in that order; junction bases with no gene match: 9. DNA of the CDR3: TGTGCCAGCAGCCGTCAGGGGGGCGTCATGAACACTGAAGCTTTCTTT. It yields the protein CASSRQGGVMNTEAFF.

This clone was seen only once. The rearrangement uses TRBV2 and TRBJ2-6; D not resolved. Germline V gives CDR1 SNHLY, CDR2 FYNNEI. This CDR3 has 15 amino acids. The ends were cut back, 5 bases at V and 4 bases at J, with 12 bases in the middle. CDR3 nucleotide sequence: TGTGCCAGCAGTACCTCCAATCTAGGGGCCAACGTCCTGACTTTC. Translation gives CASSTSNLGANVLTF.

The chain uses TRBV28 and TRBJ1-2, with 10 bases matching TRBD1. The germline CDR1 and CDR2 sequences are MDHEN and SYDVKM. The CDR3 is made up of 15 amino acids. With 7 bases clipped from V and 4 bases from J, the junction kept 9 bases outside the gene matches. The CDR3 loop reads CASIMGDRGPYGYTF. The DNA of the CDR3 is TGTGCCAGCATCATGGGGGACAGGGGACCCTATGGCTACACCTTC.

The V gene is TRBV27, the J gene TRBJ2-2; D gene unclear. The germline V gene encodes CDR1 MNHEY and CDR2 SMNVEV (reference sequence). The CDR3 has 14 residues. The V and J ends lost 5 bases and 7 bases respectively, with 14 bases between them. The DNA of the CDR3 is TGTGCCAGCAGTCCCGGAGCCCTCTTCGGGGAGCTGTTTTTT. This encodes CASSPGALFGELFF.